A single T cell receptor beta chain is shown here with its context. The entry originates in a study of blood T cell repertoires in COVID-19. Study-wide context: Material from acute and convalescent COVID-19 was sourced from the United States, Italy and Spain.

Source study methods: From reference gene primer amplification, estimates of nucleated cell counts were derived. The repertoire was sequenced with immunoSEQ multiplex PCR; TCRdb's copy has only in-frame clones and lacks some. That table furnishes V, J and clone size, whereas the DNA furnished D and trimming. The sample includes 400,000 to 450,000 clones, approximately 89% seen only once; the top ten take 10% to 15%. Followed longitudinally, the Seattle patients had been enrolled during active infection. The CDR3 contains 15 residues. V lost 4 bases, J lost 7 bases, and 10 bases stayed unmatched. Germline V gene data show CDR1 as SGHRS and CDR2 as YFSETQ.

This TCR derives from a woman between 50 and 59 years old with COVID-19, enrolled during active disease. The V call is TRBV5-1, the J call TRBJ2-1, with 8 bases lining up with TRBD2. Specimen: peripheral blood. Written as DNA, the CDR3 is TGCGCCAGCAGCCCGGGACTAGAATTGAGGAATGAGCAGTTCTTC. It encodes CASSPGLELRNEQFF.